These 5 T cell receptor beta chains originate from one sample sequenced in a study of radiotherapy plus CTLA-4 blockade in lung cancer. Some clones are missing from TCRdb's copy, which holds only in-frame ones; the method was immunoSEQ multiplex PCR. The table records more than 25,000 clones, about 79% of them present only once. This specimen consisted of peripheral blood, obtained from a patient treated with radiotherapy plus ipilimumab. These receptors were collected from a human donor with non-small cell lung cancer that progressed on radiotherapy plus ipilimumab.

CDR3 nucleotides: TGTGCCAGCTCACGGACAGGGAACAATCAGCCCCAGCATTTT. It encodes CASSRTGNNQPQHF. J is TRBJ1-5 and V is TRBV18, with 8 nucleotides matching TRBD1. The CDR3 consists of 14 residues. Trimming removed 4 bases from V and 3 bases from J; junction bases left unmatched: 2. Germline CDR1 is KGHSH and CDR2 is LQKENI.

This clone has a handful of counts. The chain carries TRBV10-3 and TRBJ2-6, with D hard to call. The CDR3 has 17 residues. V lost 3 bases and J lost 0, with 12 bases in between. CDR1 and CDR2 (germline): ENHRY, SYGVKD. For the CDR3, the DNA is TGTGCCATCAGTGATTGGGCAGGAGCCTCTGGGGCCAACGTCCTGACTTTC. It is translated as CAISDWAGASGANVLTF.

CDR3 amino acids: CASSSQGSNQPQHF. The CDR3 coding sequence is TGTGCCAGCAGTTCCCAGGGCAGCAATCAGCCCCAGCATTTT. The genes are TRBV27 and TRBJ1-5; weak D call: TRBD1 (5 bases). CDR1 MNHEY and CDR2 SMNVEV come from the germline V gene (reference sequence). There are 14 residues in the CDR3. The V and J ends lost 4 bases and 1 base respectively, with 8 bases between them.

The chain has TRBV5-6 and TRBJ1-5, with 10 bases that match TRBD1. The germline V gene has CDR1 SGHDT and CDR2 YYEEEE. The CDR3 has 15 amino acids. Trimming removed 4 bases from V and 3 bases from J; junction bases left unmatched: 4. The CDR3 nucleotides read TGTGCCAGCAGCGTCGACAGGGGGCTCAATCAGCCCCAGCATTTT. It codes for CASSVDRGLNQPQHF.

This sequence joins TRBV25-1 and TRBJ2-1, with 9 bases fitting TRBD1. The CDR3 extends over 15 amino acids. Losses at the gene ends were 5 bases for V and 8 bases for J; bases not matched to a gene: 10. Germline CDR1 MGHDK, CDR2 SYGVNS. CDR3 bases: TGTGCCAGCAGTAAATCGGGACAGGGAGATTATGAGCAGTTCTTC. It yields the protein CASSKSGQGDYEQFF.